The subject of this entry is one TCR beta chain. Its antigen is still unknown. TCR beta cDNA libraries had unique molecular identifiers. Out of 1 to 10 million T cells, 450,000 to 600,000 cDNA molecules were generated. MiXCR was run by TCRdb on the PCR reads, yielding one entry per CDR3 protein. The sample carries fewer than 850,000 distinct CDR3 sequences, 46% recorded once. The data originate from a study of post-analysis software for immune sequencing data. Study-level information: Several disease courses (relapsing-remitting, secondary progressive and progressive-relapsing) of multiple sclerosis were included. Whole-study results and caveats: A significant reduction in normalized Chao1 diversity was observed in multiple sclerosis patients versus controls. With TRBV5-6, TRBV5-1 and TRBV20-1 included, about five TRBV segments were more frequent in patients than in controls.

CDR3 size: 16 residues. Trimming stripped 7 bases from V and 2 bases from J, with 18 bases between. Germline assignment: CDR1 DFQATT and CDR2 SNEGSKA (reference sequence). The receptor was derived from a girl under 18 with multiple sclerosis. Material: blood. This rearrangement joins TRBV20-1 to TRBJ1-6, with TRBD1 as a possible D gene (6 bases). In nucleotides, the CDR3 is TGCAGTGGGACCCGGACAGTTGGGCCCTATAATTCACCCCTCCACTTT. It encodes CSGTRTVGPYNSPLHF.